What follows are 22 T cell receptor beta chains derived from one specimen sequenced in a study of post-analysis software for immune sequencing data. Their antigens are not known. Sequencing libraries made from TCR beta cDNA carried unique molecular identifiers. TCRdb analysed the PCR reads with MiXCR anew, one entry per CDR3 protein. The sample holds roughly 600,000 distinct CDR3 sequences; roughly two fifths are singletons and the top ten take under 2%. Study-wide findings and caveats: Patients used about 5 TRBV segments, including TRBV5-6, TRBV5-1 and TRBV20-1, more often than controls.

Sequencing was performed on blood. The receptors were sampled from a girl between 10 and 17 years old with multiple sclerosis.

V usage is TRBV12-3 or TRBV12-4 and J usage is TRBJ2-3; unclear D gene. The CDR3 consists of 18 residues. V shed 6 bases and J shed 6 bases, with 28 bases lying between them. The CDR3 nucleotides read TGTGCCAGCAGCGTCCCAACCTCAATCTATAGCTTGCCGGATACGCAGTATTTT. This encodes CASSVPTSIYSLPDTQYF.

The gene calls are TRBV3-1 and TRBJ2-7; 7 bases align to TRBD2. The CDR3 covers 13 residues. Trimming removed 4 bases from V and 3 bases from J; junction bases left unmatched: 3. CDR1 and CDR2 from the germline V gene are LGHDT and YNNKEL (reference sequence). Written as DNA, the CDR3 is TGTGCCAGCAGCCGCGGACTAGTCTACGAGCAGTACTTC. It is translated as CASSRGLVYEQYF.

This clonotype was seen a few times. The V call is TRBV4-1, the J call TRBJ2-5; TRBD1 matches at 7 bases. Germline CDR1 is MGHRA and CDR2 is YSYEKL. CDR3 length: 17 amino acids. Trimming at V came to 1 base and at J to 1 base, leaving 9 bases not matched to a gene. CDR3: CASSQGEFRDSQETQYF. In DNA form, the CDR3 reads TGCGCCAGCAGCCAAGGGGAATTTAGGGACAGCCAAGAGACCCAGTACTTC.

The rearrangement uses TRBV7-2 and TRBJ1-5; D unresolved. V lost 4 bases to trimming and J lost 7 bases, with 11 bases between them. This CDR3 has 13 residues. Germline V lookup: CDR1 SGHTA, CDR2 FQGNSA. CDR3 sequence reads: CASSSIHSQPQHF. The CDR3 coding sequence is TGTGCCAGCAGCTCTATCCATTCGCAGCCCCAGCATTTT. The variable domain in full, with the rest retrieved from reference TRBV7-2 and TRBJ1-5, is GAGVSQSPSNKVTEKGKDVELRCDPISGHTALYWYRQSLGQGLEFLIYFQGNSAPDKSGLPSDRFSAERTGGSVSTLTIQRTQQEDSAVYLCASSSIHSQPQHFGDGTRLSIL.

This clonotype was seen a few times. The rearrangement uses TRBV5-4 and TRBJ1-1; D remains ambiguous. Trimming stripped 4 bases from V and 1 base from J, with 14 bases between. Per germline, CDR1 SGHNT and CDR2 YYREEE (reference sequence). The CDR3 length is 15 residues. The CDR3 region has the DNA TGTGCCAGCAGCGGACCCGGGCTGGAGAACACTGAAGCTTTCTTT. This codes for CASSGPGLENTEAFF.

This clonotype was observed a few times. The chain has TRBV20-1 and TRBJ2-1; TRBD2 agrees at 7 bases. Unmatched junction bases numbered 11, after V lost 4 bases and J lost 8 bases. This CDR3 has 14 amino acids. Germline V lookup: CDR1 DFQATT, CDR2 SNEGSKA (reference sequence). The CDR3 DNA reads TGCAGTGCTACTGGCGGGAGTCCATCCCATGAGCAGTTCTTC. Protein: CSATGGSPSHEQFF.

CDR3 sequence: CSARSAGSSYNEQFF. CDR3 DNA: TGCAGTGCTAGATCGGCAGGGTCCTCCTACAATGAGCAGTTCTTC. The rearrangement joins TRBV20-1 to TRBJ2-1, with a weak D call TRBD1 (5 bases). The CDR3 runs 15 residues. Trimming removed 2 bases from V and 0 bases from J, with 11 bases in between. Looked up from germline, CDR1 is DFQATT and CDR2 is SNEGSKA (reference sequence).

The chain combines TRBV7-2 with TRBJ2-1; 9 bases map to TRBD1. J lost 4 bases, V lost 5 bases, and 12 bases had no gene match. The CDR3 length is 17 residues. The germline V gene encodes CDR1 SGHTA and CDR2 FQGNSA. The CDR3 reads CASSRTPGTGFYNEQFF. Here the CDR3 DNA reads TGTGCCAGCAGCCGGACCCCCGGGACAGGGTTTTACAATGAGCAGTTCTTC.

The V and J genes are TRBV10-3 and TRBJ1-1; D call uncertain. The germline V gene has CDR1 ENHRY and CDR2 SYGVKD. The CDR3 covers 13 residues. Trimming left V 8 bases short and J 1 base short, with 11 bases between. The CDR3 DNA reads TGTGCCATCGCCGGGCCCCCGAACACTGAAGCTTTCTTT. Translation: CAIAGPPNTEAFF.

This clonotype was seen only once. The genes are TRBV12-3 or TRBV12-4 and TRBJ1-4, with TRBD1 matching 7 bases. The V segment lost 5 bases and the J segment 0 bases; nucleotides outside the gene matches: 12. The CDR3 is made up of 18 amino acids. This CDR3 is CASSPDREPSATNEKLFF. The CDR3 nucleotides are TGTGCCAGCAGTCCCGACAGGGAACCCTCTGCAACTAATGAAAAACTGTTTTTT.

This chain links TRBV5-1 with TRBJ1-2; D may be TRBD1 (5 bases). Germline V CDR1 and CDR2: SGHRS, YFSETQ. The CDR3 covers 12 residues. V shed 4 bases and J shed 8 bases, with 12 bases lying between them. In nucleotides, the CDR3 is TGCGCCAGCAGCCTGGGGGACTCAGGCTACACCTTC. It codes for CASSLGDSGYTF.

V and J are TRBV7-2 and TRBJ1-4; unclear D gene. V dropped 4 bases and J dropped 8 bases, with 14 bases sitting between them. There are 14 residues in the CDR3. Germline CDR1 SGHTA, CDR2 FQGNSA. The CDR3, as DNA: TGTGCCAGCAGCTCACAACGGACGGGGGAAAAACTGTTTTTT. This gives the protein CASSSQRTGEKLFF. The full variable domain, its missing parts supplied by reference TRBV7-2 and TRBJ1-4, is GAGVSQSPSNKVTEKGKDVELRCDPISGHTALYWYRQSLGQGLEFLIYFQGNSAPDKSGLPSDRFSAERTGGSVSTLTIQRTQQEDSAVYLCASSSQRTGEKLFFGSGTQLSVL.

V is TRBV12-3 or TRBV12-4 and J is TRBJ1-2; TRBD1 matches at 9 bases. V was pared by 5 bases and J by 7 bases, with 8 bases of the junction left unmatched. The CDR3 extends over 14 amino acids. The CDR3 DNA is TGTGCCAGCAGTACAACAGGGGGCGCAGGTGGCTACACCTTC. It yields the protein CASSTTGGAGGYTF.

In its sample, this clonotype was seen a few times. The chain couples TRBV5-1 to TRBJ2-7; 12 bases map to TRBD2. CDR1 and CDR2 from the germline V gene are SGHRS and YFSETQ. The CDR3 totals 15 residues. V was pared by 4 bases and J by 4 bases, with 6 bases of the junction left unmatched. CDR3 sequence reads: CASSGGLAGSYEQYF. The CDR3 nucleotides are TGCGCCAGCAGCGGGGGACTAGCGGGTTCATACGAGCAGTACTTC. Complete variable domain (other parts from reference TRBV5-1 and TRBJ2-7): KAGVTQTPRYLIKTRGQQVTLSCSPISGHRSVSWYQQTPGQGLQFLFEYFSETQRNKGNFPGRFSGRQFSNSRSEMNVSTLELGDSALYLCASSGGLAGSYEQYFGPGTRLTVT.

This clonotype was seen a few times. The chain is built from TRBV7-6 and TRBJ2-5; no clear D. CDR3 length equals 12 residues. The germline V gene encodes CDR1 SGHVS and CDR2 FNYEAQ. V shed 4 bases and J shed 10 bases, with 13 bases lying between them. The CDR3 loop is CASSSPNSDQYF. In DNA, the CDR3 is TGTGCCAGCAGCTCCCCTAATTCAGACCAGTACTTC.

The V call is TRBV2, the J call TRBJ2-7; D tentatively reads TRBD1 or TRBD2 (5 bases each). Germline CDR1 and CDR2: SNHLY and FYNNEI. Trimming cost V 5 bases and J 2 bases, with 13 bases left between them. The CDR3 consists of 14 residues. The CDR3 region is CASSFSGTPYEQYF. In nucleotides, the CDR3 is TGTGCCAGCAGTTTCTCCGGGACCCCCTACGAGCAGTACTTC.

The chain uses TRBV4-1 and TRBJ2-1; D may be TRBD1 (5 bases). V was cut by 4 bases and J by 5 bases, with 18 bases left in between. Germline V gene lookup returns CDR1 MGHRA and CDR2 YSYEKL. This CDR3 has 16 amino acids. The CDR3: CASSLRLGPPNNEQFF. The CDR3 DNA reads TGCGCCAGCAGCCTTCGATTGGGGCCCCCTAACAATGAGCAGTTCTTC.

This clonotype turned up a few times. The genes are TRBV6-5 and TRBJ2-7; D is undetermined. V dropped 2 bases and J dropped 2 bases, with 10 bases sitting between them. The length of the CDR3 is 14 residues. The germline gives CDR1 MNHEY, CDR2 SVGAGI. CDR3 region: CASSYQGQTYEQYF. The CDR3 DNA reads TGTGCCAGCAGTTACCAAGGTCAGACCTACGAGCAGTACTTC.

This clonotype was found a few times. The V and J genes are TRBV20-1 and TRBJ2-7; TRBD2 matches at 14 bases. The germline V gene encodes CDR1 DFQATT and CDR2 SNEGSKA (reference sequence). The CDR3 is 15 residues long. Losses at the gene ends were 5 bases for V and 4 bases for J; bases not matched to a gene: 7. CDR3 region: CSAPVWTSGRYEQYF. The CDR3 bases are TGCAGTGCTCCGGTGTGGACTAGCGGGAGGTACGAGCAGTACTTC.

The chain recombines TRBV5-4 with TRBJ1-1; TRBD1 matches at 9 bases. V gave up 4 bases and J gave up 4 bases; unmatched junction bases: 8. Germline loops: CDR1 SGHNT, CDR2 YYREEE (reference sequence). The CDR3 extends over 15 amino acids. CDR3 in amino acids: CASSPQQGASTEAFF. In nucleotides, the CDR3 is TGTGCCAGCAGCCCACAACAGGGGGCGAGCACTGAAGCTTTCTTT. The full variable domain, its missing parts supplied by reference TRBV5-4 and TRBJ1-1, is ETGVTQSPTHLIKTRGQQVTLRCSSQSGHNTVSWYQQALGQGPQFIFQYYREEENGRGNFPPRFSGLQFPNYSSELNVNALELDDSALYLCASSPQQGASTEAFFGQGTRLTVV.

V is TRBV5-1 and J is TRBJ2-7; tentative D call: TRBD1 (5 bases). The closer fit of TRBJ2-4 to the DNA end suggests the J call may be wrong. This CDR3 contains 15 residues. Germline V gene data show CDR1 as SGHRS and CDR2 as YFSETQ. The CDR3 coding sequence is TGCGCCAGCAGCTTGGCCGGCAGGGTCTCAAACATTCAGTACTTC. Its protein is CASSLAGRVSNIQYF.

V and J are TRBV5-8 and TRBJ1-5; D is possibly TRBD1 (5 bases). V was pared by 4 bases and J by 6 bases, with 14 bases between. The CDR3 consists of 14 residues. The germline gives CDR1 SGHTS, CDR2 YDEGEE. DNA of the CDR3: TGTGCCAGCAGCGGAGGGGCAGGGCGTCAGCCCCAGCATTTT. This sequence encodes CASSGGAGRQPQHF.